The clone carrying this T cell receptor beta chain was seen more than once but under ten times. The antigen is not known. Trimming took off 0 bases at V and 1 base at J, with 10 bases between the two ends. This CDR3 is built from 14 residues. Germline V gene sequence: CDR1 SQVTM, CDR2 ANQGSEA. These data originate in a study of T-cell memory formation after mild COVID-19. A single record per CDR3 protein comes from TCRdb applying MiXCR to the 5' RACE reads. Here the sample spans some 150,000 distinct CDR3 sequences, 5.5% to 7% being singletons. Study-wide results and limits: The study found contracting CD4+ clones mainly in CM and EM and contracting CD8+ clones in EMRA.

V usage is TRBV29-1 and J usage is TRBJ2-7; possibly TRBD1 for D (5 bases). The sequenced material came from PBMCs or a T cell subset sorted from them (not recorded which). This TCR came from an adult woman who had mild COVID-19 (a few samples of this study predate the infection). Cell type and time point are not known. This CDR3 is CSVEEATGSYEQYF. The CDR3 DNA reads TGCAGCGTTGAAGAGGCCACAGGATCCTACGAGCAGTACTTC.